These 26 T cell receptor beta chains were all obtained from the same sample, sequenced in a study of OX40 agonist ivuxolimab in advanced cancers. Assay: immunoSEQ multiplex PCR; the TCRdb copy retains only in-frame clones and omits some. The profile shows about 30,000 clones, about 86% of them singletons. Sequenced here: CD4+ or CD8+ T cells sorted from blood, sampled in a trial of the OX40 agonist ivuxolimab. These receptors originate from an adult with an advanced solid tumor such as melanoma, head and neck, liver or kidney cancer.

The chain recombines TRBV9 with TRBJ2-7; tentative D call: TRBD1 (6 bases). This CDR3 is 17 amino acids long. Trimming took off 1 base at V and 7 bases at J, with 24 bases between the two ends. Looked up from germline, CDR1 is SGDLS and CDR2 is YYNGEE. CDR3 protein: CASSVRPSFTGIGEQYF. In nucleotides, the CDR3 is TGTGCCAGCAGCGTACGACCCTCATTTACAGGGATCGGGGAGCAGTACTTC.

The genes are TRBV9 and TRBJ2-5; TRBD1 or TRBD2 may be the D gene (5 bases each). This CDR3 comprises 14 residues. Germline V gives CDR1 SGDLS, CDR2 YYNGEE. Trimming shortened V by 4 bases and J by 6 bases, and 16 bases separated the two germline ends. CDR3: CASSPREGLQTQYF. DNA of the CDR3: TGTGCCAGCAGCCCTAGAGAGGGGCTACAGACCCAGTACTTC.

The table lists this clone with a few counts. The V gene is TRBV30, the J gene TRBJ1-1, with 7 nucleotides matching TRBD1. The CDR3 spans 14 residues. Germline V CDR1 and CDR2: GTSNPN, SVGIG (reference sequence). J was trimmed by 1 base and V by 3 bases; bases with no gene match: 5. The CDR3 sequence is CAWRQTGSNTEAFF. The CDR3 DNA is TGTGCCTGGAGGCAGACAGGGTCGAACACTGAAGCTTTCTTT. Full variable domain (rest looked up from reference TRBV30 and TRBJ1-1): SQTIHQWPATLVQPVGSPLSLECTVEGTSNPNLYWYRQAAGRGLQLLFYSVGIGQISSEVPQNLSASRPQDRQFILSSKKLLLSDSGFYLCAWRQTGSNTEAFFGQGTRLTVV.

This clone showed up just a few times. This sequence joins TRBV10-2 and TRBJ1-6; D unclear. Germline values: CDR1 WSHSY, CDR2 SAAADI. This CDR3 spans 13 amino acids. With 0 bases removed from V and 10 bases from J, the gap between germline ends came to 7 bases. The CDR3 sequence is CASSESSRSPLHF. The CDR3 DNA reads TGCGCCAGCAGTGAGTCGAGTCGATCACCCCTCCACTTT.

The chain combines TRBV28 with TRBJ1-4; TRBD1 matches at 12 bases. CDR1 and CDR2 from the germline V gene are MDHEN and SYDVKM. This CDR3 has 15 residues. V lost 3 bases to trimming and J lost 8 bases; unmatched junction nucleotides: 4. The CDR3 nucleotides are TGTGCCAGCAGTTTGACCGGGACAGGGGGCGAAAAACTGTTTTTT. It translates to CASSLTGTGGEKLFF.

The gene calls are TRBV2 and TRBJ2-7; TRBD1 matches 7 bases. The CDR3 spans 13 residues. Germline lookup yields CDR1 SNHLY and CDR2 FYNNEI. The V gene end was trimmed by 6 bases and the J gene end by 2 bases; junction bases not matched to a gene: 4. Here the CDR3 reads CASRGTDTYEQYF. DNA of the CDR3: TGTGCCAGCAGGGGGACAGACACCTACGAGCAGTACTTC.

The chain couples TRBV7-9 to TRBJ2-1; 10 positions match TRBD2. Germline V gene lookup returns CDR1 SEHNR and CDR2 FQNEAQ (reference sequence). V dropped 5 bases and J dropped 6; count of bases not matched to a gene: 7. CDR3 length: 15 residues. Written as DNA, the CDR3 is TGTGCCAGCAGCCAACCGGGACTAGCGTTCAATGAGCAGTTCTTC. Amino acid sequence: CASSQPGLAFNEQFF.

This chain uses TRBV9 with TRBJ1-2; D unclear. Germline-derived CDR1 and CDR2 are SGDLS and YYNGEE. CDR3 size: 23 residues. Trimming shortened V by 1 base and J by 2 bases, and 36 bases separated the two germline ends. CDR3 protein: CASSVSQLSLSPTQLVGNYGYTF. The CDR3 bases are TGTGCCAGCAGCGTATCCCAACTGTCCCTGAGCCCAACACAGTTAGTTGGCAACTATGGCTACACCTTC.

The rearrangement links TRBV10-1 to TRBJ2-1; D may be TRBD2 (7 bases). The V end lost 2 bases, the J end lost 8 bases, and 19 bases lay between the germline ends. CDR3 length: 16 amino acids. Germline V gene sequence: CDR1 WNHNN, CDR2 SYGVQD (reference sequence). The CDR3, as DNA: TGCGCCAGCAGTGAGGGGTTTGGACTAGGGGGGGATGAGCAGTTCTTC. It yields the protein CASSEGFGLGGDEQFF.

The table lists this clone with a few counts. V usage is TRBV19 and J usage is TRBJ2-1; maybe TRBD1 (5 bases). V shed 4 bases and J shed 0 bases, with 7 bases lying between them. This CDR3 contains 14 residues. Germline V gene data show CDR1 as LNHDA and CDR2 as SQIVND (reference sequence). The CDR3 sequence is CASSTRGSYNEQFF. The CDR3 bases are TGTGCCAGTAGTACAAGGGGCTCCTACAATGAGCAGTTCTTC.

The chain recombines TRBV11-2 with TRBJ2-3; D may be TRBD1 (6 bases). Per the germline V gene, CDR1 is SGHAT and CDR2 is FQNNGV. V was clipped by 2 bases and J by 3 bases, with 18 bases between them. The CDR3 has 17 amino acids. As DNA, the CDR3 is TGTGCCAGCAGCTTATCGGGCGCAGGGGCTAATACAGATACGCAGTATTTT. It encodes CASSLSGAGANTDTQYF.

V is TRBV7-9 and J is TRBJ2-7; D is unclear. The V gene's germline CDR1 is SEHNR and CDR2 FQNEAQ (reference sequence). V lost 1 base to trimming and J lost 0 bases, with 13 bases between them. The CDR3 extends over 16 amino acids. The DNA of the CDR3 is TGTGCCAGCAGCTTAGTAGTGGGCCCAAACTCCTACGAGCAGTACTTC. It specifies CASSLVVGPNSYEQYF.

This clone came up a few times. The V gene is TRBV28, the J gene TRBJ1-2; 10 bases are shared with TRBD1. The CDR3 is made up of 14 amino acids. V trimming: 5 bases; J trimming: 6 bases; junction bases outside the gene matches: 6. The germline CDR1 and CDR2 sequences are MDHEN and SYDVKM. CDR3 amino acids: CASSPRQGADGYTF. Here the CDR3 DNA reads TGTGCCAGCAGTCCCCGACAGGGGGCCGATGGCTACACCTTC.

The chain has TRBV4-1 and TRBJ1-5; D remains unclear. The length of the CDR3 is 13 residues. V lost 1 base and J lost 7, with 8 bases in between. CDR1 is MGHRA and CDR2 is YSYEKL in the germline V gene. The CDR3 DNA is TGCGCCAGCAGCCAAGGCACGGGGCAGCCCCAGCATTTT. Translating it yields CASSQGTGQPQHF.

V and J are TRBV6-5 and TRBJ2-7; D is undetermined. Germline V lookup: CDR1 MNHEY, CDR2 SVGAGI. The CDR3 loop spans 11 amino acids. The V and J ends lost 0 bases and 6 bases respectively, with 3 bases between them. The chain's CDR3 is CASSYSSEQYF. CDR3 in DNA: TGTGCCAGCAGTTACTCGTCCGAGCAGTACTTC.

The chain recombines TRBV27 with TRBJ2-7; tentatively, D is TRBD2 (5 bases). The germline V gene has CDR1 MNHEY and CDR2 SMNVEV (reference sequence). Trimming removed 6 bases at V and 2 bases at J, with 14 bases between. The CDR3 length is 14 residues. CDR3 in DNA: TGTGCCAGCAGCGCCCGAGCGGCCACCTACGAGCAGTACTTC. Translated, it gives CASSARAATYEQYF.

This clone has a handful of counts. The genes are TRBV19 and TRBJ2-5; possible D gene TRBD2, 6 bases. Trimming left V 7 bases short and J 5 bases short, with 17 bases between. The germline V gene encodes CDR1 LNHDA and CDR2 SQIVND (reference sequence). This CDR3 has 14 amino acids. The CDR3 DNA reads TGTGCCAGTAAGATGGCGGAGGGTTTGGAGACCCAGTACTTC. Translating it yields CASKMAEGLETQYF. Supplemented by reference TRBV19 and TRBJ2-5, the full variable domain reads DGGITQSPKYLFRKEGQNVTLSCEQNLNHDAMYWYRQDPGQGLRLIYYSQIVNDFQKGDIAEGYSVSREKKESFPLTVTSAQKNPTAFYLCASKMAEGLETQYFGPGTRLLVL.

The chain is built from TRBV5-1 and TRBJ2-3; 8 bases are a match to TRBD1. The CDR3 spans 16 residues. The germline V gene has CDR1 SGHRS and CDR2 YFSETQ. The ends lost 0 bases at V and 3 bases at J; junction bases unmatched: 6. This CDR3 is CASSLGQDRVTDTQYF. Here the CDR3 DNA reads TGCGCCAGCAGCTTGGGACAGGACAGGGTTACAGATACGCAGTATTTT.

V gene TRBV27 combines with J gene TRBJ2-7, with 10 bases identical to TRBD2. Germline V gene data show CDR1 as MNHEY and CDR2 as SMNVEV (reference sequence). V lost 6 bases, J lost 3 bases, and 11 bases stayed unmatched. The CDR3 length is 16 residues. CDR3 region: CASRPSRLAGDYEQYF. The CDR3 coding sequence is TGTGCCAGCAGACCAAGTCGCCTAGCGGGGGACTACGAGCAGTACTTC.

The chain joins TRBV7-6 to TRBJ2-3; TRBD1 matches at 7 bases. Germline values: CDR1 SGHVS, CDR2 FNYEAQ. J lost 0 bases, V lost 6 bases, and 9 bases had no gene match. CDR3 length: 16 amino acids. The CDR3 region is CASSYQGVFSTDTQYF. CDR3 sequence (DNA): TGTGCCAGCAGTTACCAGGGGGTATTCAGCACAGATACGCAGTATTTT.

This rearrangement joins TRBV2 to TRBJ2-6; no reliable D call. CDR3 length: 17 amino acids. With 4 bases removed from V and 0 bases from J, the gap between germline ends came to 13 bases. The V gene's germline CDR1 is SNHLY and CDR2 FYNNEI. The CDR3: CASSVAQVGSGANVLTF. The CDR3, as DNA: TGTGCCAGCAGTGTGGCGCAGGTGGGCTCTGGGGCCAACGTCCTGACTTTC.

This clone has a handful of counts. The rearrangement links TRBV28 to TRBJ2-3; D is ambiguous. Germline lookup yields CDR1 MDHEN and CDR2 SYDVKM. Trimming removed 3 bases at V and 0 bases at J, with 16 bases between. This CDR3 contains 17 residues. The CDR3 spells CASSFQYEPYSTDTQYF. CDR3 nucleotide sequence: TGTGCCAGCAGTTTTCAGTACGAACCGTATAGCACAGATACGCAGTATTTT.

This clone was seen a few times. The J gene is TRBJ2-3, the V gene TRBV7-3; the D gene is possibly TRBD2 (7 bases). Germline CDR1 and CDR2: SGHTA and FQGTGA. The CDR3 extends over 15 amino acids. V lost 5 bases to trimming and J lost 2 bases, with 14 bases between them. CDR3 bases: TGTGCCAGCAGCCTAGGGGGGACTACCACAGATACGCAGTATTTT. Translating gives CASSLGGTTTDTQYF.

The chain has TRBV7-6 and TRBJ2-1; D perhaps matches TRBD2 (5 bases). The V gene's germline CDR1 is SGHVS and CDR2 FNYEAQ. V lost 8 bases, J lost 9 bases, and 14 bases lay in between. This CDR3 is built from 12 residues. CDR3: CASGTSGSEQFF. The CDR3 DNA reads TGTGCCAGCGGAACTAGTGGCAGTGAGCAGTTCTTC.

The V and J genes are TRBV11-2 and TRBJ2-7; 8 bases match TRBD2. The V gene's germline CDR1 is SGHAT and CDR2 FQNNGV. The CDR3 contains 12 residues. The V segment lost 4 bases and the J segment 5 bases; nucleotides outside the gene matches: 1. The CDR3 reads CASSSGGDEQYF. As DNA, the CDR3 is TGTGCCAGCAGCTCCGGGGGGGACGAGCAGTACTTC.

This clone has a single count. This chain joins TRBV27 and TRBJ1-1, with 9 bases lining up with TRBD1. The CDR3 loop spans 13 amino acids. The germline CDR1 and CDR2 sequences are MNHEY and SMNVEV (reference sequence). After removal of 8 bases from V and 8 bases from J, the junction contained 9 bases not matched to a gene. This chain's CDR3 is CASSSGTGSEAFF. CDR3 DNA sequence: TGTGCCAGCTCTTCCGGGACAGGGTCCGAAGCTTTCTTT.